The rows below give T cell receptor beta chains drawn from one sample of a study of regulatory T cells in long-lasting Graves disease. In TCRdb, the multiplex PCR reads were re-called with MiXCR into one record per CDR3 protein. The sample has 350,000 to 550,000 distinct CDR3 sequences; 16% are singletons. The same data also contributed to another study, on T cells in Graves' hyperthyroidism and ophthalmopathy.

The sequences come from peripheral blood mononuclear cells (PBMCs), collected at new diagnosis, from a patient treated with antithyroid drugs. The receptors here all came from a woman between 18 and 29 years old with Graves disease. Each CDR3 is given with its conserved first and last residue. The order of the fields is clone size, J gene, V gene, CDR3 length, D gene, CDR3 DNA, CDR3 protein. The D gene is left open where the match is weak. The listing skips clone size in some rows; elsewhere it reads once, few, many or a size class.

clone_size: few
j_call: TRBJ1-5
v_call: TRBV10-2
cdr3_length: 21
d_call: TRBD1
cdr3_nt: TGCGCCAGCAGTGAGTCCCTACCGGGACAGGGGGCGCGGTATAGCAATCAGCCCCAGCATTTT
cdr3_aa: CASSESLPGQGARYSNQPQHF

clone_size: many
j_call: TRBJ2-1
v_call: TRBV20-1
cdr3_length: 16
d_call: .
cdr3_nt: TGCAGTGCTAGAGATCTTTTCCCAAGAGCTTACAATGAGCAGTTCTTC
cdr3_aa: CSARDLFPRAYNEQFF

clone_size: few
j_call: TRBJ2-3
v_call: TRBV11-2
cdr3_length: 13
d_call: .
cdr3_nt: TGTGCCAGCAGATCCCTTGACTTTGGCACGCAGTATTTT
cdr3_aa: CASRSLDFGTQYF

clone_size: few
j_call: TRBJ2-7
v_call: TRBV11-2
cdr3_length: 15
d_call: TRBD1
cdr3_nt: TGTGCCAGCAGCCCGTATTTCGGGACAGGGGGTGAGCAGTACTTC
cdr3_aa: CASSPYFGTGGEQYF

clone_size: many
j_call: TRBJ2-2
v_call: TRBV28
cdr3_length: 14
d_call: .
cdr3_nt: TGTGCCAGCAGTTTATTGAGGAACACCGGGGAGCTGTTTTTT
cdr3_aa: CASSLLRNTGELFF

clone_size: .
j_call: TRBJ1-5
v_call: TRBV15
cdr3_length: 16
d_call: .
cdr3_nt: TGTGCCACCAGCAGAGGACTCAGACAGAGCAATCAGCCCCAGCATTTT
cdr3_aa: CATSRGLRQSNQPQHF

clone_size: many
j_call: TRBJ1-2
v_call: TRBV12-3/TRBV12-4
cdr3_length: 14
d_call: TRBD1
cdr3_nt: TGTGCCAGCAGCCTGGGGACAGATCACTATGGCTACACCTTC
cdr3_aa: CASSLGTDHYGYTF

clone_size: .
j_call: TRBJ2-2
v_call: TRBV4-2
cdr3_length: 19
d_call: .
cdr3_nt: TGTGCCAGCAGCCAAGATCTGGAGAGGGATACCGCGAACACCGGGGAGCTGTTTTTT
cdr3_aa: CASSQDLERDTANTGELFF

clone_size: .
j_call: TRBJ2-6
v_call: TRBV6-1
cdr3_length: 16
d_call: .
cdr3_nt: TGTGCCAGCAGTGGTTTTGGCAGATCTGGGGCCAACGTCCTGACTTTC
cdr3_aa: CASSGFGRSGANVLTF

clone_size: few
j_call: TRBJ1-1
v_call: TRBV24-1
cdr3_length: 13
d_call: .
cdr3_nt: TGTGCCACCAGTGACTATGAGGGGGAGGGAGCTTTCTTT
cdr3_aa: CATSDYEGEGAFF

clone_size: .
j_call: TRBJ1-3
v_call: TRBV20-1
cdr3_length: 15
d_call: .
cdr3_nt: TGCAGTGCTGCGGGGCTTCTCGGGACTGGAAACACCATATATTTT
cdr3_aa: CSAAGLLGTGNTIYF

clone_size: many
j_call: TRBJ2-3
v_call: TRBV20-1
cdr3_length: 11
d_call: .
cdr3_nt: TGCAGTGCAGCCCCCACAGATACGCAGTATTTT
cdr3_aa: CSAAPTDTQYF

clone_size: many
j_call: TRBJ2-2
v_call: TRBV2
cdr3_length: 15
d_call: TRBD2
cdr3_nt: TGTGCCAGCAGTGTGACTAGCGCGAACACCGGGGAGCTGTTTTTT
cdr3_aa: CASSVTSANTGELFF

clone_size: .
j_call: TRBJ1-1
v_call: TRBV5-1
cdr3_length: 15
d_call: .
cdr3_nt: TGCGCCAGCAGCCCTCACCCGACAGGGAACACTGAAGCTTTCTTT
cdr3_aa: CASSPHPTGNTEAFF

clone_size: .
j_call: TRBJ1-1
v_call: TRBV4-1
cdr3_length: 14
d_call: .
cdr3_nt: TGCGCCAGCAGCCAAGGCCCAGCATCCATTGAAGCTTTCTTT
cdr3_aa: CASSQGPASIEAFF

clone_size: .
j_call: TRBJ2-1
v_call: TRBV29-1
cdr3_length: 14
d_call: TRBD2
cdr3_nt: TGCAGCGTTGTAGCGGGAGCTGGCTACAATGAGCAGTTCTTC
cdr3_aa: CSVVAGAGYNEQFF

clone_size: many
j_call: TRBJ2-1
v_call: TRBV11-2
cdr3_length: 15
d_call: .
cdr3_nt: TGTGCCAGCAGCTTAGCTTTTTCGCCCGGCAGTGAGCAGTTCTTC
cdr3_aa: CASSLAFSPGSEQFF

clone_size: .
j_call: TRBJ2-5
v_call: TRBV7-9
cdr3_length: 14
d_call: .
cdr3_nt: TGTGCCAGCAGCTTCCACGGAAGTCGGGAGACCCAGTACTTC
cdr3_aa: CASSFHGSRETQYF

clone_size: many
j_call: TRBJ2-7
v_call: TRBV13
cdr3_length: 19
d_call: TRBD2
cdr3_nt: TGTGCCAGCAGCTTAGGGACTAGCGGGAAGTATCTCGCGACCTACGAGCAGTACTTC
cdr3_aa: CASSLGTSGKYLATYEQYF

clone_size: many
j_call: TRBJ2-1
v_call: TRBV4-3
cdr3_length: 15
d_call: .
cdr3_nt: TGCGCCAGCAGCCAAGAAGTAGTCTCCTACAATGAGCAGTTCTTC
cdr3_aa: CASSQEVVSYNEQFF

clone_size: .
j_call: TRBJ1-2
v_call: TRBV5-1
cdr3_length: 14
d_call: .
cdr3_nt: TGCGCCAGCAGCTGGGGGACGCAGTCCTATGGCTACACCTTC
cdr3_aa: CASSWGTQSYGYTF

clone_size: many
j_call: TRBJ2-1
v_call: TRBV11-2
cdr3_length: 14
d_call: .
cdr3_nt: TGTGCCAGCAGCTTAGGGGGACTCCGCAATGAGCAGTTCTTC
cdr3_aa: CASSLGGLRNEQFF

clone_size: .
j_call: TRBJ1-1
v_call: TRBV4-2
cdr3_length: 15
d_call: .
cdr3_nt: TGTGCCAGCAGCCAAGCGGGGGGCGAGGACACTGAAGCTTTCTTT
cdr3_aa: CASSQAGGEDTEAFF

clone_size: few
j_call: TRBJ1-6
v_call: TRBV4-3
cdr3_length: 15
d_call: .
cdr3_nt: TGCGCCAGCAGCCAAGTCGACTTTGGGAATTCACCCCTCCACTTT
cdr3_aa: CASSQVDFGNSPLHF

clone_size: .
j_call: TRBJ1-1
v_call: TRBV6-1
cdr3_length: 14
d_call: .
cdr3_nt: TGTGCCAGCAGTCGTAACACCGGCCTGAGTGAAGCTTTCTTT
cdr3_aa: CASSRNTGLSEAFF

clone_size: many
j_call: TRBJ1-1
v_call: TRBV5-1
cdr3_length: 16
d_call: .
cdr3_nt: TGCGCCAGCAGCTTGGGGGGATTCGCCATGAACACTGAAGCTTTCTTT
cdr3_aa: CASSLGGFAMNTEAFF

clone_size: many
j_call: TRBJ2-1
v_call: TRBV11-1
cdr3_length: 17
d_call: .
cdr3_nt: TGTGCCAGCGCGGTTATCGGCACAGCCAGGGGTTACAATGAGCAGTTCTTC
cdr3_aa: CASAVIGTARGYNEQFF

clone_size: .
j_call: TRBJ2-1
v_call: TRBV10-2
cdr3_length: 12
d_call: TRBD2
cdr3_nt: TGCGCCAGCATTGGACTAGCCAATGAGCAGTTCTTC
cdr3_aa: CASIGLANEQFF

clone_size: .
j_call: TRBJ2-4
v_call: TRBV5-1
cdr3_length: 16
d_call: TRBD1
cdr3_nt: TGCGCCAGCAGCTTTGGATTGGACAGGGGGGGGAACATTCAGTACTTC
cdr3_aa: CASSFGLDRGGNIQYF

clone_size: .
j_call: TRBJ1-2
v_call: TRBV30
cdr3_length: 17
d_call: .
cdr3_nt: TGTGCCTGGACCGCCACCGGGTTCCCTCGCGGTGACTATGGCTACACCTTC
cdr3_aa: CAWTATGFPRGDYGYTF

clone_size: .
j_call: TRBJ1-1
v_call: TRBV6-2/TRBV6-3
cdr3_length: 14
d_call: .
cdr3_nt: TGTGCCAGCAGTTATGCGGTAGGGGACACTGAAGCTTTCTTT
cdr3_aa: CASSYAVGDTEAFF

clone_size: many
j_call: TRBJ2-1
v_call: TRBV24-1
cdr3_length: 15
d_call: .
cdr3_nt: TGTGCCACCAGTGTCGGCAGGGGAATATTCCATGAGCAGTTCTTC
cdr3_aa: CATSVGRGIFHEQFF

clone_size: .
j_call: TRBJ1-1
v_call: TRBV5-1
cdr3_length: 16
d_call: TRBD1
cdr3_nt: TGCGCCAGCAGCTTGGCCGGGAGACAGGGGCCGCGTGAAGCTTTCTTT
cdr3_aa: CASSLAGRQGPREAFF

clone_size: many
j_call: TRBJ1-1
v_call: TRBV6-1
cdr3_length: 15
d_call: .
cdr3_nt: TGTGCCAGCAGTCTCCCTGTCACTTTGAACACTGAAGCTTTCTTT
cdr3_aa: CASSLPVTLNTEAFF

clone_size: many
j_call: TRBJ2-3
v_call: TRBV27
cdr3_length: 13
d_call: .
cdr3_nt: TGTGCCAGCGGAAGCGGAAGCACAGATACGCAGTATTTT
cdr3_aa: CASGSGSTDTQYF

clone_size: few
j_call: TRBJ1-2
v_call: TRBV7-9
cdr3_length: 14
d_call: .
cdr3_nt: TGTGCCAGCAGCTTAGATGGGCAGTTCTATGGCTACACCTTC
cdr3_aa: CASSLDGQFYGYTF

clone_size: many
j_call: TRBJ2-3
v_call: TRBV20-1
cdr3_length: 21
d_call: TRBD2
cdr3_nt: TGCAGTGCTAGATCCCACGCGGGACTAGCGGGTCAGGGCGCCGTCCCAGATACGCAGTATTTT
cdr3_aa: CSARSHAGLAGQGAVPDTQYF

clone_size: many
j_call: TRBJ1-1
v_call: TRBV20-1
cdr3_length: 15
d_call: .
cdr3_nt: TGCAGTGCCACTAAGACAGGCCCCATGAACACTGAAGCTTTCTTT
cdr3_aa: CSATKTGPMNTEAFF

clone_size: .
j_call: TRBJ1-2
v_call: TRBV29-1
cdr3_length: 11
d_call: .
cdr3_nt: TGCAGCGTTGAACTCGAACCCGGCTACACCTTC
cdr3_aa: CSVELEPGYTF

clone_size: many
j_call: TRBJ1-2
v_call: TRBV7-2
cdr3_length: 16
d_call: TRBD1
cdr3_nt: TGTGCCAGCAGCTTAGGACCGACAGGGGAGGGTTATAGCTACACCTTC
cdr3_aa: CASSLGPTGEGYSYTF

clone_size: many
j_call: TRBJ1-2
v_call: TRBV11-2
cdr3_length: 14
d_call: .
cdr3_nt: TGTGCCAGCAGCTTACGTGGGTGGGACTATGGCTACACCTTC
cdr3_aa: CASSLRGWDYGYTF

clone_size: many
j_call: TRBJ2-1
v_call: TRBV6-5
cdr3_length: 12
d_call: .
cdr3_nt: TGTGCCAGCAGTTACAGGGGGGAGACCCAGCACTTC
cdr3_aa: CASSYRGETQHF

clone_size: many
j_call: TRBJ1-1
v_call: TRBV28
cdr3_length: 18
d_call: .
cdr3_nt: TGTGCCAGCAGTTTATCCCCTCGGGGGTCTAGCATGAACACTGAAGCTTTCTTT
cdr3_aa: CASSLSPRGSSMNTEAFF

clone_size: many
j_call: TRBJ2-3
v_call: TRBV11-3
cdr3_length: 14
d_call: .
cdr3_nt: TGTGCCAGCAGCTCCCTGCGGGGTACAGATACGCAGTATTTT
cdr3_aa: CASSSLRGTDTQYF

clone_size: many
j_call: TRBJ2-1
v_call: TRBV7-2
cdr3_length: 16
d_call: TRBD2
cdr3_nt: TGTGCCAGCAGCGTTAGTAGGACTAGCGGCTACAATGAGCAGTTCTTC
cdr3_aa: CASSVSRTSGYNEQFF

clone_size: many
j_call: TRBJ2-7
v_call: TRBV20-1
cdr3_length: 13
d_call: .
cdr3_nt: TGCAGTGCAAGGCTCACAGCGGACTACGAGCAGTACTTC
cdr3_aa: CSARLTADYEQYF

clone_size: .
j_call: TRBJ2-6
v_call: TRBV7-9
cdr3_length: 16
d_call: .
cdr3_nt: TGTGCCAGCAGCTTCCGTTCGGGCTCTGGGGCCAACGTCCTGACTTTC
cdr3_aa: CASSFRSGSGANVLTF

clone_size: many
j_call: TRBJ1-4
v_call: TRBV3-1
cdr3_length: 17
d_call: .
cdr3_nt: TGTGCCAGCAGCCAAGAATACGATTTGACAGCTAATGAAAAACTGTTTTTT
cdr3_aa: CASSQEYDLTANEKLFF

clone_size: few
j_call: TRBJ2-7
v_call: TRBV15
cdr3_length: 15
d_call: .
cdr3_nt: TGTGCCACCAGCAGATCCCGGACAAGAACCTACGAGCAGTACTTC
cdr3_aa: CATSRSRTRTYEQYF

clone_size: many
j_call: TRBJ1-1
v_call: TRBV28
cdr3_length: 13
d_call: .
cdr3_nt: TGTGCCAGCAGTTTAGACCAGAACACTGAAGCTTTCTTT
cdr3_aa: CASSLDQNTEAFF

clone_size: .
j_call: TRBJ2-7
v_call: TRBV19
cdr3_length: 12
d_call: .
cdr3_nt: TGTGCCAGTAGGGACTCAGCCTACGAGCAGTACTTC
cdr3_aa: CASRDSAYEQYF

clone_size: many
j_call: TRBJ2-1
v_call: TRBV29-1
cdr3_length: 12
d_call: .
cdr3_nt: TGCAGCGTTGAAGTGGTATCGGGTGAGCAGTTCTTC
cdr3_aa: CSVEVVSGEQFF

clone_size: .
j_call: TRBJ2-7
v_call: TRBV25-1
cdr3_length: 12
d_call: .
cdr3_nt: TGTGCCAGCAGTGACCTGCGGGACGAGCAGTACTTC
cdr3_aa: CASSDLRDEQYF

clone_size: many
j_call: TRBJ2-2
v_call: TRBV3-1
cdr3_length: 14
d_call: .
cdr3_nt: TGTGCCAGCAGCCAAGATATGACCACCGGGGAGCTGTTTTTT
cdr3_aa: CASSQDMTTGELFF

clone_size: few
j_call: TRBJ2-7
v_call: TRBV28
cdr3_length: 16
d_call: TRBD2
cdr3_nt: TGTGCCAGCAAATCTCTCGGGCTAGCGGGAATCTACGAGCAGTACTTC
cdr3_aa: CASKSLGLAGIYEQYF

clone_size: few
j_call: TRBJ2-1
v_call: TRBV9
cdr3_length: 16
d_call: TRBD1
cdr3_nt: TGTGCCAGCAGCGCCAGGACAGGAAGGACTTACAATGAGCAGTTCTTC
cdr3_aa: CASSARTGRTYNEQFF

clone_size: many
j_call: TRBJ1-3
v_call: TRBV20-1
cdr3_length: 16
d_call: .
cdr3_nt: TGCAGTGCTACCCGCGGCGGAGTGATCTCTGGAAACACCATATATTTT
cdr3_aa: CSATRGGVISGNTIYF

clone_size: .
j_call: TRBJ2-4
v_call: TRBV18
cdr3_length: 17
d_call: .
cdr3_nt: TGTGCCAGCTCTAAGGAAGGATCCATTGGTGGCAAAAACATTCAGTACTTC
cdr3_aa: CASSKEGSIGGKNIQYF

clone_size: many
j_call: TRBJ1-2
v_call: TRBV5-1
cdr3_length: 12
d_call: .
cdr3_nt: TGCGCCAGCAGCGGAGGGGTCTATGGCTACACCTTC
cdr3_aa: CASSGGVYGYTF

clone_size: many
j_call: TRBJ2-5
v_call: TRBV11-1
cdr3_length: 15
d_call: TRBD1
cdr3_nt: TGTGCCAGCAGCAAAGAGGGACAGGGGTACGAGACCCAGTACTTC
cdr3_aa: CASSKEGQGYETQYF